This T cell receptor beta chain was sequenced during a study of cytomegalovirus exposure and HLA in healthy donors. Both 60 Vbeta primers and 13 Jbeta primers went into the PCR. Method: immunoSEQ multiplex PCR; TCRdb's copy keeps in-frame clones and lacks some. Among 90,000 to 150,000 clones, roughly 72% were seen once, and the ten largest hold approximately 10%. In germline, CDR1 is MRHNA, CDR2 SNTAGT. The CDR3 extends over 15 amino acids. V trimming: 6 bases; J trimming: 1 base; junction bases outside the gene matches: 1. The chain has TRBV6-4 and TRBJ2-3; 13 bases map to TRBD2. The TCR was taken from a woman in her 50s in good health and CMV-seropositive. The material sequenced was PBMCs. This CDR3 is CASSGLAGGTDTQYF. The CDR3, as DNA: TGTGCCAGCAGCGGACTAGCGGGGGGCACAGATACGCAGTATTTT.